A single sample is the source of the 6 T cell receptor beta chains below, sequenced in a study of T cells in Graves' hyperthyroidism and ophthalmopathy. Amplification targeted TCR beta CDR3 regions from RNA transcripts. RT-PCR in the first round (using the HTBI primer set) targeted the TCR CDR3. TCRdb called the multiplex PCR reads again in MiXCR, with one record for every CDR3 protein. This table holds roughly 640,000 distinct CDR3 sequences, 15% to 20% found once. Sequencing was performed on blood. The receptors come from a woman between 40 and 55 years old with Graves' ophthalmopathy.

This sequence joins TRBV5-1 and TRBJ2-5; maybe TRBD1 (6 bases). CDR3 length equals 14 residues. Germline CDR1 and CDR2: SGHRS and YFSETQ. V gave up 4 bases and J gave up 7 bases, with 17 bases separating them. CDR3 residues: CASSSSRGDRTQYF. CDR3 nucleotides: TGCGCCAGCAGCAGCTCCAGGGGTGACAGGACCCAGTACTTC.

The chain joins TRBV5-4 to TRBJ2-1; D might be TRBD1 or TRBD2, each matching 6 bases. Trimming stripped 5 bases from V and 5 bases from J, with 17 bases between. Germline-derived CDR1 and CDR2 are SGHNT and YYREEE (reference sequence). This CDR3 comprises 15 residues. The CDR3 sequence is CASSPGGGLNNEQFF. CDR3 DNA: TGTGCCAGCAGTCCCGGAGGGGGGCTGAACAATGAGCAGTTCTTC.

The chain couples TRBV29-1 to TRBJ2-3; possible D gene TRBD2, 5 bases. The CDR3 has 13 amino acids. Trimming cost V 3 bases and J 5 bases, with 12 bases left between them. Germline V CDR1 and CDR2: SQVTM, ANQGSEA. CDR3 region: CSVELSVQDTQYF. The CDR3 nucleotides read TGCAGCGTTGAGCTTAGCGTCCAAGATACGCAGTATTTT.

In this sample, this clonotype turned up a few times. This chain links TRBV7-9 with TRBJ2-3; TRBD1 aligns across 8 bases. Per the germline V gene, CDR1 is SEHNR and CDR2 is FQNEAQ (reference sequence). The ends lost 0 bases at V and 6 bases at J; junction bases unmatched: 8. CDR3 length: 16 amino acids. The CDR3 is CASSLAGTGLLDTQYF. As DNA, the CDR3 is TGTGCCAGCAGCTTAGCAGGGACAGGACTTCTTGATACGCAGTATTTT.

In its sample, this clonotype was seen once. A much larger clone differs from this one at a single base, so this may be a read error. V gene TRBV3-1 combines with J gene TRBJ2-5, with 14 bases aligning to TRBD2. The CDR3 runs 17 residues. The germline CDR1 and CDR2 sequences are LGHDT and YNNKEL (reference sequence). V was pared by 1 base and J by 3 bases, with 4 bases of the junction left unmatched. CDR3 protein: CASSQGPGLAGEETQYF. CDR3 DNA sequence: TGTGCCAGCAGCCAAGGGCCGGGACTAGCGGGGGAAGAGACCCAGTACTTC.

This clonotype came up a few times. CDR3 loop: CASRSGPGELFF. The CDR3 nucleotides read TGTGCCAGCCGCTCTGGCCCCGGGGAGCTGTTTTTT. The rearrangement links TRBV18 to TRBJ2-2; D gene uncertain. This CDR3 has 12 amino acids. Deletions cut 8 bases from V and 6 bases from J, with 10 bases between. Germline V gene data show CDR1 as KGHSH and CDR2 as LQKENI.